A single sample is the source of the 18 T cell receptor beta chains below, sequenced in a study of CD8 T cells in ankylosing spondylitis. General observations from the study: What seemed typical of ankylosing spondylitis blood was a TCR beta motif built from 7 or 8 highly homologous variants.

No antigens are known for them. MiXCR, run by TCRdb on the 5' RACE reads, gives a single entry per CDR3 protein. The profile shows fewer than 450,000 distinct CDR3 sequences, roughly 17% of them singletons. Sequencing used blood, either unsorted or a sorted T cell fraction (not recorded which). These receptors were collected from a male donor with ankylosing spondylitis.

Only a few counts were recorded for this clonotype. The chain is built from TRBV12-3 or TRBV12-4 and TRBJ1-1; weak D call: TRBD1 (6 bases). The CDR3 extends over 17 amino acids. V was cut by 5 bases and J by 1 base, with 20 bases left in between. The CDR3 bases are TGTGCCAGCAGTCCCCCCGGGACACCCAGACGGAACACTGAAGCTTTCTTT. It translates to CASSPPGTPRRNTEAFF.

This clonotype was found a few times. V is TRBV7-9 and J is TRBJ1-3; D is uncertain. V shed 0 bases and J shed 4 bases, with 7 bases lying between them. Germline V lookup: CDR1 SEHNR, CDR2 FQNEAQ (reference sequence). The CDR3 sequence is 14 residues long. CDR3 in DNA: TGTGCCAGCAGCTTAGCGGTTGGGGGAAACACCATATATTTT. Translated, it gives CASSLAVGGNTIYF.

This clonotype showed up just a few times. The chain links TRBV5-1 to TRBJ2-1; no clear D. Germline assignment: CDR1 SGHRS and CDR2 YFSETQ. Trimming left V 4 bases short and J 2 bases short, with 16 bases between. The CDR3 sequence is 16 residues long. The chain's CDR3 is CASSPPTALAYNEQFF. CDR3 DNA sequence: TGCGCCAGCAGCCCCCCGACGGCCCTAGCCTACAATGAGCAGTTCTTC.

The chain uses TRBV20-1 and TRBJ2-1; 7 bases are a match to TRBD2. CDR3 length equals 16 residues. Germline values: CDR1 DFQATT, CDR2 SNEGSKA (reference sequence). V gave up 7 bases and J gave up 2 bases; unmatched junction bases: 14. CDR3 bases: TGCAGTGTGGGGGGTGCCGGGAGGCAAACCTACAATGAGCAGTTCTTC. Its translation: CSVGGAGRQTYNEQFF.

This clonotype occurred a few times. The CDR3 is CASSPEAASGTQAFF. The CDR3 coding sequence is TGTGCCAGCAGCCCCGAGGCTGCTAGCGGTACGCAAGCTTTCTTT. The chain has TRBV6-4 and TRBJ1-1; the D is unclear. Germline CDR1 MRHNA, CDR2 SNTAGT. V was clipped by 6 bases and J by 9 bases, with 23 bases between them. The CDR3 totals 15 residues.

The V and J genes are TRBV29-1 and TRBJ1-1, with D unclear. V dropped 0 bases and J dropped 5 bases, with 7 bases sitting between them. This CDR3 spans 12 amino acids. Germline CDR1 SQVTM, CDR2 ANQGSEA. The CDR3 loop is CSVEDGQTEAFF. The CDR3 bases are TGCAGCGTTGAAGATGGGCAGACTGAAGCTTTCTTT.

The chain is built from TRBV5-1 and TRBJ1-1; tentative D call: TRBD1 (5 bases). Germline assignment: CDR1 SGHRS and CDR2 YFSETQ. V was trimmed by 4 bases and J by 1 base, leaving 17 bases between them. This CDR3 is 16 amino acids long. The CDR3 spells CASSPDWGKANTEAFF. The CDR3 region has the DNA TGCGCCAGCAGCCCGGACTGGGGGAAGGCGAACACTGAAGCTTTCTTT.

This rearrangement joins TRBV20-1 to TRBJ2-3; maybe TRBD2 (6 bases). Trimming took off 1 base at V and 2 bases at J, with 10 bases between the two ends. CDR1 is DFQATT and CDR2 is SNEGSKA in the germline V gene (reference sequence). This CDR3 is built from 14 residues. This chain's CDR3 is CSARGLGYTDTQYF. For the CDR3, the DNA is TGCAGTGCTAGAGGACTAGGTTACACAGATACGCAGTATTTT.

This clonotype was seen more than once but under ten times. The rearrangement links TRBV7-9 to TRBJ1-6; 8 positions match TRBD1. Germline CDR1 is SEHNR and CDR2 is FQNEAQ (reference sequence). V shed 8 bases, J shed 10 bases, and the junction held 10 bases outside the gene matches. The CDR3 has 14 residues. The CDR3 is CASGRGQGESPLHF. CDR3 sequence (DNA): TGTGCCAGCGGCCGAGGACAGGGAGAATCACCCCTCCACTTT. Combining the CDR3 with reference TRBV7-9 and TRBJ1-6 gives the whole variable domain DTGVSQNPRHKITKRGQNVTFRCDPISEHNRLYWYRQTLGQGPEFLTYFQNEAQLEKSRLLSDRFSAERPKGSFSTLEIQRTEQGDSAMYLCASGRGQGESPLHFGNGTRLTVT.

The V gene is TRBV2, the J gene TRBJ2-1, with 7 bases matching TRBD2. V gave up 6 bases and J gave up 4 bases; unmatched junction bases: 12. The CDR3 spans 16 residues. Germline loops: CDR1 SNHLY, CDR2 FYNNEI. CDR3 in amino acids: CASRVRTRGGYNEQFF. CDR3 coding DNA: TGTGCCAGCAGAGTAAGGACTCGCGGGGGATACAATGAGCAGTTCTTC.

The V gene is TRBV15, the J gene TRBJ2-7; either TRBD1 or TRBD2 may fit D (5 bases each). CDR3 length: 17 residues. The germline CDR1 and CDR2 sequences are LNHNV and YYDKDF (reference sequence). Trimming pared 1 base from V and 0 bases from J, leaving 16 bases between. This CDR3 is CATSRATGRIVSYEQYF. In DNA, the CDR3 is TGTGCCACCAGCAGAGCTACGGGACGGATCGTCTCCTACGAGCAGTACTTC.

This chain joins TRBV5-1 and TRBJ2-3; TRBD1 or TRBD2 may be the D gene (6 bases each). The ends were cut back, 5 bases at V and 6 bases at J, with 19 bases in the middle. CDR1 is SGHRS, CDR2 YFSETQ, per germline. The CDR3 length is 15 residues. The CDR3 bases are TGCGCCAGCAGGCGCCTGGGGGGCGAGTCGGATACGCAGTATTTT. It yields the protein CASRRLGGESDTQYF.

This clonotype was detected only a few times. The rearrangement uses TRBV12-3 or TRBV12-4 and TRBJ1-1; TRBD1 matches 7 bases. The junction had 10 bases not matched to a gene; V was cut back by 5 bases and J by 4 bases. The CDR3 has 15 residues. The CDR3 protein is CASSPSTGIGTEAFF. In DNA, the CDR3 is TGTGCCAGCAGTCCCTCGACAGGGATAGGCACTGAAGCTTTCTTT.

The chain is built from TRBV4-2 and TRBJ2-2, with 7 bases matching TRBD1. The length of the CDR3 is 16 residues. Germline V gives CDR1 LGHNA, CDR2 YNFKEQ. The trim removed 4 bases at V and 2 bases at J, leaving 7 bases unmatched. The CDR3 here is CASSPVGTANTGELFF. The CDR3 region has the DNA TGTGCCAGCAGCCCAGTCGGGACAGCAAACACCGGGGAGCTGTTTTTT.

CDR3 bases: TGCAGTGCTAGGGGAGACAGAGTAAACCCCAATGAGCAGTTCTTC. Translating it yields CSARGDRVNPNEQFF. The J gene is TRBJ2-1, the V gene TRBV20-1; D may be TRBD1 or TRBD2 (5 bases each). Germline V gene data show CDR1 as DFQATT and CDR2 as SNEGSKA (reference sequence). This CDR3 region has 15 residues. With 3 bases removed from V and 6 bases from J, the gap between germline ends came to 18 bases.

The CDR3, as DNA: TGTGCCAGCAGCCAAGTGGTAGGGTTAACAGATACGCAGTATTTT. Its protein product is CASSQVVGLTDTQYF. The chain is built from TRBV4-2 and TRBJ2-3; D ambiguous. Germline CDR1 reads LGHNA; CDR2 reads YNFKEQ. This CDR3 region has 15 residues. V was cut by 1 base and J by 3 bases, with 11 bases left in between.

The table lists this clonotype with many counts. The V call is TRBV5-1, the J call TRBJ1-4; 9 nucleotides align to TRBD1. This CDR3 spans 16 amino acids. Germline trimming cut 4 bases from V and 5 bases from J; bases unmatched to any gene: 9. Germline CDR1 is SGHRS and CDR2 is YFSETQ. CDR3 sequence: CASSRTGDEGNEKLFF. The CDR3 DNA is TGCGCCAGCAGCAGGACAGGGGACGAGGGAAATGAAAAACTGTTTTTT.

The chain joins TRBV12-3 or TRBV12-4 to TRBJ2-1; TRBD2 matches at 11 bases. Unmatched junction bases numbered 10, after V lost 7 bases and J lost 8 bases. The CDR3 contains 15 residues. In DNA form, the CDR3 reads TGTGCCAGCACTAAGACTAGCGGGATAGCTCATGAGCAGTTCTTC. The encoded protein is CASTKTSGIAHEQFF.